This record concerns one T cell receptor beta chain sequence. The specificity of this receptor is unknown. Base qualities are not recorded, but no much larger clone differs from it by a single base. Libraries came from the immunoSEQ multiplex PCR assay. A mixture of 60 forward primers for TCR Vbeta segments and 13 reverse primers for TCR Jbeta segments was used in the multiplex PCR. A multiplex PCR assay on genomic DNA amplified the CDR3 region of rearranged TCR beta genes. Amplified TCR beta libraries were sequenced as 87-base-pair reads on the Illumina HiSeq System. The paper's data handling went like this. A later analysis counted some 80 million unique TCR beta chains across the 650 to 700 repertoires, and 10 million to 12 million of these chains were shared by at least two donors. Raw reads were error-corrected and collapsed into unique sequences by a nearest-neighbor algorithm in which closely related sequences were merged to remove PCR and sequencing errors. CDR3 sequences were aligned to IMGT reference sequences to assign V, D and J gene segments. Each retained sequence needed at least a six-nucleotide match to both a V gene segment and a J gene segment. A rearrangement counted as productive if the CDR3 had no stop codons and remained in frame with V and J, and every other rearrangement counted as non-productive. CDR3 was defined by IMGT convention, running from the second conserved V-encoded cysteine to the conserved J-encoded phenylalanine. The earlier analysis of roughly 590 of the donors excluded any sequence lacking an unambiguous match to a single V gene segment. In an earlier analysis of several hundred of the donors, V segments were called functional above 56.7% productive rearrangements and were called segregating when the between-donor standard deviation exceeded 5%. A statistical classification framework was built for diagnosing cytomegalovirus status from the catalog of TCR beta chain sequences. A later analysis assigned V and J genes by comparing TCR nucleotide sequences with IMGT/GENE-DB human TR gene sequences. Using the TCRdist pipeline, a later analysis assigned CDR3 sequences along with most-parsimonious VDJ recombination scenarios. In a later analysis, each TCR beta chain was defined by its CDR3 amino acid sequence together with its V-gene family, and reads without a unique V-gene family were excluded. A later analysis removed 600 or so highly shared, low-generation-probability nucleotide sequences to deal with suspected cross-contamination and a sequencing artifact. A later analysis calculated a clonal expansion index for each public chain from normalized within-repertoire ranks of inferred template counts. In a later analysis, generation probabilities were computed with a VDJ recombination model fitted to out-of-frame rearrangements, and the resulting probabilities were checked against IGoR. In a later analysis, TCR-TCR, TCR-HLA and TCR-CMV co-occurrence was scored with hypergeometric tests, and a repertoire-size bias correction was applied to TCR pairs. False discovery rates were estimated in a later analysis by permuting HLA or CMV assignments 20 times. A later analysis grouped co-occurring TCRs with DBSCAN, adding TCRdist sequence similarity when clustering within HLA-allele-positive subsets. Repertoires with fewer than 30,000 or more than 120,000 public chains, plus five repertoires with anomalous nucleotide sharing, were excluded from co-occurrence clustering. TCRdb stores this immuneACCESS table with in-frame sequences only. Part of the clones is absent; in the studies checked, under half of the shortfall reflects unresolved V genes, and no reason is known for the rest. V, J and clone size are taken as reported in that table, and D and trimming were inferred from the DNA itself. This sample is represented by some 140,000 clones; 76% of them were singletons. The ten largest clones take up 1.8% of the sample.

In total, around 600 healthy bone marrow donors made up the cohort. Cohort members were all nominally healthy when sampled, although unrecorded immune exposures were likely present. The donor was CMV seropositive and belonged to the group of more than 250 seropositive cohort members. A peripheral blood sample was collected from each donor, and TCR beta sequencing was performed on peripheral blood mononuclear cells. The Qiagen DNeasy Blood Extraction Kit was used to extract genomic DNA from the blood cell samples. This sample was taken from a study of cytomegalovirus exposure and HLA in healthy donors listed by TCRdb under 2017. Broadly, across the study: In an earlier analysis of roughly 500 of the donors, about 260 Gb of sequence data and about 110 million unique TCR beta sequences from some 170 million T cells were reported. About 300 gigabases of sequencing data and 70 million to 100 million unique TCR sequences made up an early release that covered approximately 620 HLA-typed donors. Of the 398 genotyped donors, roughly 80% fell in the genetic ancestry cluster associated with self-reported Caucasian donors. The study was designed to test whether signatures of past pathogen exposure could be identified by cataloging public T cell receptors. The study used immunosequencing to profile the T cell repertoires of approximately 640 subjects and linked those repertoires to cytomegalovirus serostatus. In addition to the first cohort of around 670 subjects, a separate validation cohort of 130 or so different subjects was used. The study combined high-throughput TCR immunosequencing, statistical association of individual TCRs with disease status, and machine learning to predict cytomegalovirus infection status. A later analysis re-analyzed previously published TCR beta repertoires from 650 to 800 donors and added high-resolution HLA genotyping to study TCR occurrence patterns. The later analysis used no new phenotypic data to find candidate immune exposures, relying instead on TCR beta sequences and their occurrence across donors. An earlier analysis of 587 of the donors used high-throughput TCR beta sequencing to judge whether each TCR beta V gene segment behaved as functional or pseudogenic. Donor age, sex, ethnicity and CMV serostatus were compiled alongside the repertoire data. A later genetic analysis used genome-wide SNP genotypes for about 55% of the 666 donors, treating that subset as a discovery cohort. Every discovery cohort repertoire had been produced on one sequencing platform. HLA typing included class I and class II loci at four-digit resolution. Typing coverage differed by locus: A, B, C, DRB1 and DQB1 were typed in about 629-630 donors, DQA1 in 500 to 550, DPA1 in some 610, and DPB1 in approximately 450. Because of strong linkage in the cohort, 5 or 6 DR-DQ haplotypes were treated as single units for association and clustering. On average, around 200,000 unique TCR beta nucleotide sequences were sequenced per donor among 398 genotyped donors of the cohort, with about 17% of those sequences being non-productive. Broad study findings and their caveats: The presence/absence analyses assumed that sequencing depth was roughly uniform across donors, and that assumption may not be true. In a later analysis, several top co-occurrence clusters were reported to appear linked to parvovirus B19, influenza, CMV and Epstein-Barr virus. According to the authors, the approach could potentially be generalized to other disease states and immunological phenotypes. Some IMGT-functional V segments, including TRBV6-2 and TRBV6-3, could not be distinguished by the 87-base-pair reads and were therefore excluded. In a later analysis, TCR association rates were found to vary across HLA loci, with the most associated TCRs seen for DRB1 alleles and the fewest for HLA-C alleles. A total of around 150 TCR beta chains were listed by the study as associated with cytomegalovirus. Specific HLA alleles were associated with more than 15,000 TCR beta sequences at a false discovery rate of 0.05 in a later analysis. CMV serostatus was the only immune exposure information available for the cohort. Across donors, most TCR sequences were observed very rarely, whereas some public TCRs were present in many individuals. A further reported finding was that TCR beta sequences accurately predicted the HLA-A and HLA-B alleles for most subjects in the first cohort. In an earlier analysis of roughly 560 of the donors, most TCR beta V segments were observed in productive rearrangements about 87% or about 30% of the time, broadly matching IMGT annotations. A later genetic analysis associated a missense DCLRE1C variant with V-gene and J-gene trimming of TCR beta chains, and an independent cohort replicated the association. Because some donors lacked HLA typing at each locus, the association tests relied only on the typed subset. Strong co-occurrence of HLA alleles, especially DR and DQ, made assigning TCR associations to individual alleles difficult. In a later analysis, most CMV-associated TCR beta chains were found to appear HLA-restricted, with HLA associations seemingly driven largely by CMV exposure. A cluster of highly shared sequence variants was judged likely to represent a technical artifact of the sequencing pipeline. Correlated functional status among segregating V segments might reflect linkage disequilibrium, but an unknown experimental factor could not be ruled out. Only TCR beta chains were sequenced in this cohort, and the absence of alpha or paired-chain data limited detectable features. In a later analysis, HLA-associated TCR beta chains showed more clonal expansion and lower generation probabilities than non-associated chains that were equally common. A few of the identified cytomegalovirus-associated TCR beta chains were confirmed in vitro to be specific for cytomegalovirus antigens. The classifier was reported to diagnose cytomegalovirus status with high specificity and sensitivity in both the original and validation cohorts. Because counts were too low, under 20 rarely observed V segments, including chromosome 9 orphons, were left out of the earlier analysis of some 640 of the donors. A later genetic analysis reported fewer N-insertions in productive TCRs among donors in an Asian-associated ancestry cluster than the roughly 640-donor mean.

The CDR1 and CDR2 encoded by the germline V gene are MGHRA and YSYEKL. V was cut back by 6 bases and J by 0 bases, leaving a gap of 17 bases between them. From its cysteine to its phenylalanine, the CDR3 spans 16 amino acids. This entry keeps only the CDR3 DNA: 48 bases, framed from base 1. The clonotype was recovered from a female donor in good health and CMV-seropositive. The chain is encoded by TRBV4-1 joined to TRBJ1-2, with TRBD1 perhaps the D gene, on 5 matching bases. Sequencing was carried out using PBMCs. CDR3 reads: CASRETAITANYGYTF. The DNA reads as follows: TGCGCCAGCAGGGAGACAGCCATAACAGCTAACTATGGCTACACCTTC.